Listed below are T cell receptor beta chains from one sample, sequenced in a study of CD8 T cells in ankylosing spondylitis. TCRdb called the 5' RACE reads again in MiXCR, with one record for every CDR3 protein. Of about 220,000 distinct CDR3 sequences in the sample, 7% to 8% were seen once. The sample was blood, either unsorted or a sorted T cell fraction (not recorded which). The receptors here all came from a male donor with ankylosing spondylitis. Both conserved end residues are part of each CDR3. A D gene is named only where the DNA matches it firmly. Clone size is not always given. Where it is, it says once, few, many or a class for expanded clones.

len	d_gene	v_gene	j_gene	abundance	CDR3nt	CDR3aa
8	NA	TRBV27	TRBJ2-7	many	TGTGCCAGCAGCGAGCAGTACTTC	CASSEQYF
11	NA	TRBV28	TRBJ2-1	many	TGTGCCAGCAGTTTAATCTGGGAGCAGTTCTTC	CASSLIWEQFF
14	NA	TRBV12-3/TRBV12-4	TRBJ2-5	many	TGTGCCAGCAGTACTCCGCGCAGTCGGAAGACCCAGTACTTC	CASSTPRSRKTQYF
16	NA	TRBV6-2/TRBV6-3	TRBJ2-1	NA	TGTGCCAGCAGTTCCCTGGACGGAAGCTCCTACAATGAGCAGTTCTTC	CASSSLDGSSYNEQFF
18	NA	TRBV9	TRBJ1-1	few	TGTGCCAGCAGCGTAAACCCGCACTCGGACGGACTGAACACTGAAGCTTTCTTT	CASSVNPHSDGLNTEAFF
12	NA	TRBV4-1	TRBJ2-7	many	TGCGCCAGCAGCTCGACTAGCTACGAGCAGTACTTC	CASSSTSYEQYF
15	NA	TRBV7-2	TRBJ1-1	many	TGTGCCAGCAGCTTAGCTGTCACCTTGAACACTGAAGCTTTCTTT	CASSLAVTLNTEAFF
15	NA	TRBV10-3	TRBJ1-5	many	TGTGCCATCAGTGAAGAACAGGGAGTAAATCAGCCCCAGCATTTT	CAISEEQGVNQPQHF
15	NA	TRBV27	TRBJ1-2	NA	TGTGCCAGCACCGCTGTTGGGGGAATTAACTATGGCTACACCTTC	CASTAVGGINYGYTF
12	NA	TRBV7-9	TRBJ1-2	many	TGTGCCAGCAGCTTAGGCGCCCGTGGCTACACCTTC	CASSLGARGYTF
15	NA	TRBV7-9	TRBJ2-1	many	TGTGCCAGCAGCTTCCCTTTGTTCTCCTACAATGAGCAGTTCTTC	CASSFPLFSYNEQFF
18	TRBD2	TRBV20-1	TRBJ2-2	many	TGCAGTGCTAGAGATTATCTGGAGGCTAGCGGGGTAACCGGGGAGCTGTTTTTT	CSARDYLEASGVTGELFF
16	NA	TRBV6-1	TRBJ2-2	few	TGTGCCAGCAGTCAACTTGGACTCCCACTCACCGGGGAGCTGTTTTTT	CASSQLGLPLTGELFF
12	NA	TRBV7-9	TRBJ2-3	many	TGTGCCAGCGAAGGGGGGCCAGATACGCAGTATTTT	CASEGGPDTQYF
17	TRBD2	TRBV4-2	TRBJ2-2	NA	TGTGCCAGCAGCCAAGAGGGGGCTAGCGGGAGCACCGGGGAGCTGTTTTTT	CASSQEGASGSTGELFF
15	TRBD2	TRBV24-1	TRBJ2-1	many	TGTGCCACCAGTCCTAGCGGGAGTGGCTACAATGAGCAGTTCTTC	CATSPSGSGYNEQFF
15	NA	TRBV6-4	TRBJ2-2	few	TGTGCCAGCAGTGAATCGGGATTCTTCACCGGGGAGCTGTTTTTT	CASSESGFFTGELFF
16	NA	TRBV5-1	TRBJ1-1	NA	TGCGCCAGCAGCTTCCGGACAGCTAAAAACGGAACTGAAGCTTTCTTT	CASSFRTAKNGTEAFF
16	NA	TRBV7-8	TRBJ2-2	few	TGTGCCAGCAGCTTCCAAGGGGGATCGAACACCGGGGAGCTGTTTTTT	CASSFQGGSNTGELFF
13	TRBD1	TRBV27	TRBJ1-1	few	TGTGCCAGCAGGTTACAGGGGGGGACTGAAGCTTTCTTT	CASRLQGGTEAFF
10	NA	TRBV14	TRBJ2-7	many	TGTGCCAGCAGCCGGTTCGAGCAGTACTTC	CASSRFEQYF
17	TRBD2	TRBV29-1	TRBJ2-2	many	TGCAGCGTGCCGGGACTAGCGGGGGGGCCGCAAACCGGGGAGCTGTTTTTT	CSVPGLAGGPQTGELFF
16	NA	TRBV12-3/TRBV12-4	TRBJ2-1	NA	TGTGCCAGCACCGAGGACAGCTCGAGCTCCTACAATGAGCAGTTCTTC	CASTEDSSSSYNEQFF
14	NA	TRBV5-1	TRBJ1-1	many	TGCGCCAGCAGCTCAGGAGCGGGGAACACTGAAGCTTTCTTT	CASSSGAGNTEAFF
13	TRBD2	TRBV6-5	TRBJ2-1	NA	TGTGCCAGCAGTTACGGGACTACCAATGAGCAGTTCTTC	CASSYGTTNEQFF
15	NA	TRBV6-2/TRBV6-3	TRBJ2-7	NA	TGTGCCAGCAGTAACCACCGGGACGGATCCTACGAGCAGTACTTC	CASSNHRDGSYEQYF
13	NA	TRBV5-8	TRBJ2-1	NA	TGTGCCAGCAGCTTGGCGAGCTACAATGAGCAGTCCTTC	CASSLASYNEQSF
16	TRBD2	TRBV6-2/TRBV6-3	TRBJ2-3	many	TGTGCCAGCAAGCTAGCGGGGGGCCTCGGCACAGATACGCAGTATTTT	CASKLAGGLGTDTQYF
16	NA	TRBV9	TRBJ2-5	many	TGTGCCAGCAGCCCCCGAAAATACGGGTCGTCGGAGACCCAGTACTTC	CASSPRKYGSSETQYF
17	NA	TRBV11-2	TRBJ2-7	NA	TGTGCCAGCAGCTTAGACCCGTTAGAATTGGCTGACTACGAGCAGTACTTC	CASSLDPLELADYEQYF
13	NA	TRBV2	TRBJ2-7	many	TGTGCCAGCAGTGAGGGTTCATTTTACGAGCAGTACTTC	CASSEGSFYEQYF
15	TRBD1	TRBV20-1	TRBJ2-7	many	TGCAGTGCCCCGGCCCGGGACAGGGGCCCCTACGAGCAGTACTTC	CSAPARDRGPYEQYF
14	NA	TRBV28	TRBJ2-7	many	TGTGCCAGCAGTTTCCGGGACCCACCCTACGAGCAGTACTTC	CASSFRDPPYEQYF
14	TRBD1	TRBV7-9	TRBJ2-5	NA	TGTGCCAGCAGCGTAAGACAGGGAGCAGAGACCCAGTACTTC	CASSVRQGAETQYF
13	NA	TRBV30	TRBJ2-7	few	TGTGCCTGGAGCCTAGTAGGGGTCTACGAGCAGTACTTC	CAWSLVGVYEQYF
13	NA	TRBV12-3/TRBV12-4	TRBJ2-1	many	TGTGCCAGCCGGGGGTCCATCGCGGAGGAGCAGTTCTTC	CASRGSIAEEQFF
15	TRBD1	TRBV5-1	TRBJ1-5	many	TGCGCCAGCAGCCTAGGACAGGGGAGAGGGCAGCCCCAGCATTTT	CASSLGQGRGQPQHF